What follows are 14 T cell receptor beta chains derived from one specimen sequenced in a study of blood T cells in healthy people across ages. Combining a sample-barcoded 5' primer with a J-beta primer mix, a second PCR ran for about 6 to 12 cycles. Via MiXCR, TCRdb re-called the 5' RACE reads, giving one row per CDR3 protein. The sample lists roughly 800,000 distinct CDR3 sequences, about 25% occurring once. The same specimen was also included in a second study, on T cells of mothers and their children.

Input material: blood. The receptor set was obtained from a boy aged 5-17 years in good health.

The table lists this clonotype with a few counts. V and J are TRBV6-1 and TRBJ1-1; 7 nucleotides match TRBD1. CDR1 and CDR2 (germline): MNHNS, SASEGT. The CDR3 is 14 amino acids. Trimming cost V 6 bases and J 1 base; bases outside gene matches: 5. CDR3 nucleotide sequence: TGTGCCAGCAGGCAGGGGGGCGGGAACACTGAAGCTTTCTTT. It codes for CASRQGGGNTEAFF.

This chain connects TRBV28 to TRBJ1-2; perhaps TRBD1 as D (5 bases). CDR3 size: 12 residues. Per the germline V gene, CDR1 is MDHEN and CDR2 is SYDVKM. V was cut by 7 bases and J by 5 bases, with 11 bases left in between. CDR3 sequence (DNA): TGTGCCAGCACCTTACGGGGGTATGGCTACACCTTC. Protein product: CASTLRGYGYTF.

This clonotype came up a few times. The chain joins TRBV12-3 or TRBV12-4 to TRBJ1-4; no definite D call. The CDR3 totals 14 residues. V lost 7 bases, J lost 4 bases, and 13 bases lay in between. The CDR3 loop is CASNRLGNNEKLFF. In DNA form, the CDR3 reads TGTGCCAGCAACCGTTTAGGGAATAATGAAAAACTGTTTTTT.

This rearrangement joins TRBV6-2 or TRBV6-3 to TRBJ1-1; maybe TRBD1 (6 bases). This CDR3 contains 12 residues. CDR1 and CDR2 (germline): MNHEY, SVGEGT. With 4 bases removed from V and 8 bases from J, the gap between germline ends came to 11 bases. The CDR3 loop reads CASSSGQKEAFF. CDR3 DNA sequence: TGTGCCAGCAGTTCCGGACAGAAAGAAGCTTTCTTT.

This clonotype came up a few times. The chain links TRBV19 to TRBJ2-7, with 10 nucleotides matching TRBD1. The CDR3 covers 14 residues. Losses at the gene ends were 3 bases for V and 2 bases for J; bases not matched to a gene: 1. Germline lookup yields CDR1 LNHDA and CDR2 SQIVND (reference sequence). The CDR3 DNA is TGTGCCAGTAGTATCGGGACAGGGGCCTACGAGCAGTACTTC. It codes for CASSIGTGAYEQYF.

The chain couples TRBV29-1 to TRBJ2-1; D is perhaps TRBD2 (5 bases). The V end lost 6 bases, the J end lost 9 bases, and 15 bases lay between the germline ends. The CDR3 covers 12 residues. Germline values: CDR1 SQVTM, CDR2 ANQGSEA. CDR3 loop: CSVGDEGSEQFF. DNA for the CDR3: TGCAGCGTGGGTGATGAGGGTAGTGAGCAGTTCTTC.

This chain connects TRBV27 to TRBJ1-1; 9 positions agree with TRBD1. The CDR3 loop spans 15 amino acids. The germline V gene encodes CDR1 MNHEY and CDR2 SMNVEV (reference sequence). V lost 5 bases, J lost 4 bases, and 8 bases stayed unmatched. The CDR3 sequence is CASSTGQGWGTEAFF. The DNA of the CDR3 is TGTGCCAGCAGTACCGGACAGGGGTGGGGCACTGAAGCTTTCTTT.

This clonotype was detected only a few times. This chain uses TRBV6-5 with TRBJ2-3; no definite D call. Germline V gives CDR1 MNHEY, CDR2 SVGAGI. V shed 0 bases and J shed 6 bases, with 10 bases lying between them. This CDR3 has 14 amino acids. CDR3 in amino acids: CASSYSEGSDTQYF. The CDR3 DNA is TGTGCCAGCAGTTACTCGGAAGGGTCCGATACGCAGTATTTT.

This clonotype appeared a few times. The chain recombines TRBV7-2 with TRBJ2-5, with TRBD2 matching 8 bases. Matching the DNA end better, TRBJ2-7 makes the J call doubtful. The CDR3 totals 16 residues. Germline V lookup: CDR1 SGHTA, CDR2 FQGNSA. CDR3 nucleotides: TGTGCCAGCAGCTTAGTAAGGACTAGCTACCGGTACGAGCAGTACTTC. Translating it yields CASSLVRTSYRYEQYF.

This chain joins TRBV30 and TRBJ2-5, with TRBD1 matching 7 bases. The CDR3 covers 14 residues. V gave up 0 bases and J gave up 4 bases; unmatched junction bases: 5. In germline, CDR1 is GTSNPN, CDR2 SVGIG (reference sequence). In nucleotides, the CDR3 is TGTGCCTGGAGTGTAACAGGGGTTCGAGAGACCCAGTACTTC. It specifies CAWSVTGVRETQYF.

The J gene is TRBJ2-7, the V gene TRBV6-6, with 7 bases lining up with TRBD1. The CDR3 has 16 amino acids. Trimming cost V 2 bases and J 0 bases; bases outside gene matches: 7. CDR1 MNHNY and CDR2 SVGAGI come from the germline V gene (reference sequence). Here the CDR3 reads CASSYPEGGYSYEQYF. In DNA, the CDR3 is TGTGCCAGCAGTTACCCAGAAGGGGGCTACTCCTACGAGCAGTACTTC.

CDR3 bases: TGTGCCAGCAGCGTGGGGTTCGGGCTGAACACTGAAGCTTTCTTT. It yields the protein CASSVGFGLNTEAFF. The chain combines TRBV9 with TRBJ1-1; D uncertain. Germline values: CDR1 SGDLS, CDR2 YYNGEE. V was shortened by 2 bases and J by 0 bases, with 11 bases between the two germline ends. This CDR3 contains 15 residues.

This chain connects TRBV5-4 to TRBJ2-7; TRBD2 agrees at 11 bases. The last part of the DNA fits TRBJ2-1 better; the J call may be wrong. The CDR3 runs to 20 residues. Germline CDR1 SGHNT, CDR2 YYREEE (reference sequence). In nucleotides, the CDR3 is TGTGCCAGCAGCGCCCCCACGACAGGGTGGTCTAGCGGGGGGTTGAATGAGCAGTTCTTC. Translating gives CASSAPTTGWSSGGLNEQFF.

This clonotype occurred a few times. This chain joins TRBV29-1 and TRBJ2-2; D assignment may be TRBD1 or TRBD2 (5 bases each). The V end was cut by 5 bases, the J end by 2 bases, with 12 bases between. Germline CDR1 reads SQVTM; CDR2 reads ANQGSEA. This CDR3 comprises 14 residues. The CDR3 DNA sequence: TGCAGCGTTCCCCGGGACGCTAACACCGGGGAGCTGTTTTTT. It specifies CSVPRDANTGELFF.